These 22 T cell receptor beta chains were sequenced from one sample in a study of blood T cell repertoires in COVID-19. Some clones are missing from TCRdb's copy, which holds only in-frame ones; the method was immunoSEQ multiplex PCR. The data show 200,000 to 300,000 clones, about 79% seen once. The sequenced sample consisted of peripheral blood. These TCRs come from a man aged 35-49 years who had recovered from COVID-19.

The CDR3 here is CATSRDRSRRANYGYTF. The CDR3 region has the DNA TGTGCCACCAGCAGAGATAGGTCTCGCAGGGCTAACTATGGCTACACCTTC. J is TRBJ1-2 and V is TRBV15, with D possibly being TRBD1 (5 bases). From germline, CDR1 is LNHNV and CDR2 YYDKDF (reference sequence). V was pared by 0 bases and J by 0 bases, with 14 bases between. CDR3 size: 17 residues.

The gene calls are TRBV4-3 and TRBJ2-1; D remains unclear. Per the germline V gene, CDR1 is LGHNA and CDR2 is YSLEER. Trimming cost V 1 base and J 10 bases, with 8 bases left between them. The CDR3 totals 12 residues. The CDR3 spells CASSQAGREQFF. For the CDR3, the DNA is TGCGCCAGCAGCCAAGCCGGCAGGGAGCAGTTCTTC.

The chain carries TRBV12-5 and TRBJ2-5; maybe TRBD1 (6 bases). V was cut by 0 bases and J by 9 bases, with 14 bases left in between. This CDR3 has 14 amino acids. In germline, CDR1 is LGHNT, CDR2 FRNRAP. CDR3 in DNA: TGTGCTAGTGGTTTGGTTCCCCCAGGGGAAGCCCAGTACTTC. As protein: CASGLVPPGEAQYF.

The V call is TRBV6-5, the J call TRBJ1-2; 7 bases align to TRBD1. The V gene end was trimmed by 8 bases and the J gene end by 2 bases; junction bases not matched to a gene: 2. The germline gives CDR1 MNHEY, CDR2 SVGAGI. CDR3 length: 12 amino acids. CDR3 nucleotide sequence: TGTGCCAGCCAGACAGGGAACTATGGCTACACCTTC. This encodes CASQTGNYGYTF.

This sequence joins TRBV27 and TRBJ1-6; the D gene is possibly TRBD1 (5 bases). Looked up from germline, CDR1 is MNHEY and CDR2 is SMNVEV (reference sequence). The CDR3 contains 17 residues. Trimming cost V 5 bases and J 2 bases, with 16 bases left between them. In DNA, the CDR3 is TGTGCCAGCAGTCAAAGGGGATCTGGGGCCTATAATTCACCCCTCCACTTT. Amino acid sequence: CASSQRGSGAYNSPLHF.

This clone turned up a few times. The rearrangement links TRBV6-2 or TRBV6-3 to TRBJ1-1; D is unresolved. Per the germline V gene, CDR1 is MNHEY and CDR2 is SVGEGT. This CDR3 contains 13 residues. V lost 1 base and J 0 bases, leaving 3 bases between the germline ends. Written as DNA, the CDR3 is TGTGCCAGCAGTTACTTCTTGAACACTGAAGCTTTCTTT. It codes for CASSYFLNTEAFF.

V gene TRBV25-1 combines with J gene TRBJ1-1, with unresolved D. The germline V gene encodes CDR1 MGHDK and CDR2 SYGVNS. The CDR3 consists of 13 residues. Trimming left V 4 bases short and J 1 base short, with 7 bases between. CDR3 sequence: CASSGRQNTEAFF. CDR3 DNA sequence: TGTGCCAGCAGTGGGCGGCAGAACACTGAAGCTTTCTTT.

This rearrangement joins TRBV5-1 to TRBJ1-4; 8 bases match TRBD1. The CDR3 is made up of 16 amino acids. With V trimmed by 0 bases and J by 12 bases, 13 bases remained unmatched. CDR1 SGHRS and CDR2 YFSETQ come from the germline V gene. CDR3 loop: CASSLEAGGFAEELFF. As DNA, the CDR3 is TGCGCCAGCAGCTTGGAGGCAGGGGGCTTCGCGGAGGAACTGTTTTTT.

V and J are TRBV6-1 and TRBJ1-1; D ambiguous. Trimming took 2 bases from V and 1 from J, leaving 8 bases between them. This CDR3 spans 14 amino acids. The germline V gene has CDR1 MNHNS and CDR2 SASEGT. The CDR3 nucleotides are TGTGCCAGCAGTGAAACCCAGTCGAACACTGAAGCTTTCTTT. As protein: CASSETQSNTEAFF.

V usage is TRBV28 and J usage is TRBJ2-7, with 12 bases fitting TRBD1. V dropped 6 bases and J dropped 9; count of bases not matched to a gene: 12. The germline V gene has CDR1 MDHEN and CDR2 SYDVKM. The CDR3 extends over 15 amino acids. This CDR3 reads CASRTTGQGALRQYF. As DNA, the CDR3 is TGTGCCAGCAGGACTACGGGACAGGGGGCCTTGAGGCAGTACTTC.

V gene TRBV6-5 combines with J gene TRBJ1-1; a possible D gene is TRBD1 (5 bases). Trimming shortened V by 4 bases and J by 4 bases, and 10 bases separated the two germline ends. CDR3 length: 13 residues. Germline V gene lookup returns CDR1 MNHEY and CDR2 SVGAGI. The CDR3 sequence: CASSLQAATEAFF. For the CDR3, the DNA is TGTGCCAGCAGTTTACAGGCGGCCACTGAAGCTTTCTTT.

The chain links TRBV27 to TRBJ1-3; a possible D gene is TRBD1 (6 bases). From germline, CDR1 is MNHEY and CDR2 SMNVEV (reference sequence). The CDR3 runs to 15 residues. V lost 4 bases to trimming and J lost 2 bases, with 12 bases between them. CDR3 DNA sequence: TGTGCCAGCAGTTCCCGGACAGTCACTGGAAACACCATATATTTT. Its translation is CASSSRTVTGNTIYF.

This rearrangement joins TRBV6-5 to TRBJ2-1, with TRBD2 identical over 7 bases. J lost 9 bases, V lost 8 bases, and 7 bases had no gene match. Germline assignment: CDR1 MNHEY and CDR2 SVGAGI. The CDR3 spans 12 residues. The CDR3 loop reads CASSSGVPEQFF. CDR3 bases: TGTGCCAGCTCGAGCGGGGTTCCTGAGCAGTTCTTC.

CDR3 region: CASSETATNEKLFF. The CDR3 nucleotides are TGTGCCAGCAGTGAAACTGCAACTAATGAAAAACTGTTTTTT. The chain couples TRBV25-1 to TRBJ1-4; D is unresolved. Germline V CDR1 and CDR2: MGHDK, SYGVNS. CDR3 length: 14 amino acids. V lost 2 bases and J 0 bases, leaving 4 bases between the germline ends.

The rearrangement uses TRBV20-1 and TRBJ1-1, with 10 bases that match TRBD1. This CDR3 region has 17 residues. After removal of 3 bases from V and 2 bases from J, the junction contained 12 bases not matched to a gene. Germline values: CDR1 DFQATT, CDR2 SNEGSKA (reference sequence). CDR3 sequence reads: CSASWDRGGGLNTEAFF. The CDR3, as DNA: TGCAGTGCTAGTTGGGACAGGGGTGGCGGACTTAACACTGAAGCTTTCTTT.

The chain links TRBV10-3 to TRBJ2-2; D not resolved. This CDR3 has 12 amino acids. Trimming stripped 3 bases from V and 8 bases from J, with 7 bases between. Germline values: CDR1 ENHRY, CDR2 SYGVKD. The CDR3 coding sequence is TGTGCCATCAGTGACCCGTTAGGGGAGCTGTTTTTT. Amino acids: CAISDPLGELFF.

The chain combines TRBV18 with TRBJ2-3; maybe TRBD1 (6 bases). Germline lookup yields CDR1 KGHSH and CDR2 LQKENI. The CDR3 covers 15 residues. Trimming shortened V by 0 bases and J by 3 bases, and 10 bases separated the two germline ends. The chain's CDR3 is CASSPPPTGTDTQYF. In DNA, the CDR3 is TGTGCCAGCTCACCACCCCCCACAGGGACAGATACGCAGTATTTT.

This chain links TRBV4-1 with TRBJ1-2, with D maybe TRBD1 (6 bases). The CDR3 consists of 15 residues. Trimming removed 4 bases at V and 8 bases at J, with 20 bases between. The V gene's germline CDR1 is MGHRA and CDR2 YSYEKL. In nucleotides, the CDR3 is TGCGCCAGCAGCCTTCGGTGGCCAGGGGTTGAGGGCTACACCTTC. Protein sequence: CASSLRWPGVEGYTF.

There are many counts of this clone. J is TRBJ2-1 and V is TRBV7-2; the match to TRBD2 covers 7 bases. Germline CDR1 and CDR2: SGHTA and FQGNSA. The length of the CDR3 is 12 residues. The ends lost 3 bases at V and 10 bases at J; junction bases unmatched: 3. This CDR3 reads CASSFRTREQFF. The DNA for the CDR3 is TGTGCCAGCAGCTTTCGGACTAGAGAGCAGTTCTTC.

The chain recombines TRBV11-3 with TRBJ2-7, with TRBD2 identical over 9 bases. Germline CDR1 reads SGHNT; CDR2 reads YENEEA. The J segment lost 4 bases and the V segment lost 1 base, leaving 5 bases of the junction unmatched. The CDR3 is made up of 15 amino acids. The CDR3, as DNA: TGTGCCAGCAGCTTAGTTGGTAGCGGGGGATACGAGCAGTACTTC. This translates into CASSLVGSGGYEQYF. The full variable domain, its missing parts supplied by reference TRBV11-3 and TRBJ2-7, is EAGVVQSPRYKIIEKKQPVAFWCNPISGHNTLYWYLQNLGQGPELLIRYENEEAVDDSQLPKDRFSAERLKGVDSTLKIQPAELGDSAVYLCASSLVGSGGYEQYFGPGTRLTVT.

The chain couples TRBV18 to TRBJ2-7, with D possibly TRBD2 on 6 matching bases. This CDR3 is 16 amino acids long. Between the trimmed V and J ends, which lost 2 bases and 0 bases, there was a span of 14 bases. From germline, CDR1 is KGHSH and CDR2 LQKENI. The CDR3 protein is CASSPVSREDSYEQYF. The DNA for the CDR3 is TGTGCCAGCTCACCAGTCTCAAGGGAGGACTCCTACGAGCAGTACTTC.

This chain uses TRBV23-1 with TRBJ1-5; perhaps TRBD1 as D (5 bases). TRBV23-1 is annotated as an ORF whose role is uncertain. The length of the CDR3 is 14 residues. V lost 0 bases and J lost 9, with 12 bases in between. CDR3 amino acids: CASSQSRGYGPQHF. CDR3 DNA sequence: TGCGCCAGCAGTCAATCGCGGGGGTATGGGCCCCAGCATTTT.